This T cell receptor (beta chain) was captured by sequencing in a study of chronic HIV infection and antiretroviral therapy. From the 5' RACE reads, TCRdb called clonotypes with MiXCR, one entry per CDR3 protein. This table holds 40,000 to 60,000 distinct CDR3 sequences, over 15% found once. The V end lost 5 bases, the J end lost 3 bases, and 13 bases lay between the germline ends. This CDR3 is built from 13 residues. From germline, CDR1 is DFQATT and CDR2 SNEGSKA (reference sequence). The gene calls are TRBV20-1 and TRBJ2-5; TRBD2 might be the D (6 bases). The sample was peripheral blood. This clonotype was obtained from an adult who had HIV and had not received antiretroviral therapy, or was an uninfected healthy control (not recorded which). This chain's CDR3 is CSAAGTLEETQYF. As DNA, the CDR3 is TGCAGTGCTGCAGGGACTTTGGAAGAGACCCAGTACTTC.